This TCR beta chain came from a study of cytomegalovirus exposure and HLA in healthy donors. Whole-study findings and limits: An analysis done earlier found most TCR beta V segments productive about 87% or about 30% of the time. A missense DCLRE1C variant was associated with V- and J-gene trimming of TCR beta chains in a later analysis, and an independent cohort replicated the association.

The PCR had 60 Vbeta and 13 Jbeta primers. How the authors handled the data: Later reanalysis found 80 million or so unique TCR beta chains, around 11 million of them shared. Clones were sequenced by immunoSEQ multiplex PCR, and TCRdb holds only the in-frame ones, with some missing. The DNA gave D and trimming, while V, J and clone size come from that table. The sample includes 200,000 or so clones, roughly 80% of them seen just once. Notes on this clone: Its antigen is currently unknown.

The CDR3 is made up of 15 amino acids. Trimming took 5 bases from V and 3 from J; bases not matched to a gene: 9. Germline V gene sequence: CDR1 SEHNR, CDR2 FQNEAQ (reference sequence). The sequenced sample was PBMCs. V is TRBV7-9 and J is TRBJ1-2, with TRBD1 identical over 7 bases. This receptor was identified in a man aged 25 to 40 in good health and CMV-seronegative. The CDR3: CASSQSTGADYGYTF. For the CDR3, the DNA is TGTGCCAGCAGCCAGAGCACAGGGGCCGACTATGGCTACACCTTC.